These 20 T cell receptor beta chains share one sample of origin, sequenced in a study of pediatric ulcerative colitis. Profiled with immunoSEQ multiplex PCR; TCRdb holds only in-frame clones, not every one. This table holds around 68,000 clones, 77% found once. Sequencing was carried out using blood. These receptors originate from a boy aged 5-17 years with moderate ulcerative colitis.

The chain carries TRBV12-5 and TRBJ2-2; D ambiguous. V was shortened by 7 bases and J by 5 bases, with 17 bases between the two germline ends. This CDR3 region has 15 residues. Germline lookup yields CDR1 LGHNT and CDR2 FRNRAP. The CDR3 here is CASAPTVVGTGELFF. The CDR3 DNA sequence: TGTGCTAGTGCACCCACGGTGGTAGGGACCGGGGAGCTGTTTTTT.

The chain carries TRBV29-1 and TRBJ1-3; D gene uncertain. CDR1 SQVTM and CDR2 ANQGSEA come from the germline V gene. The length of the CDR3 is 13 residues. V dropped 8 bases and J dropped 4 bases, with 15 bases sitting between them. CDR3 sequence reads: CSTTGASGNTIYF. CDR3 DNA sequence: TGCAGCACCACCGGTGCATCCGGAAACACCATATATTTT. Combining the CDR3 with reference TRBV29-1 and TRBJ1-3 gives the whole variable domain SAVISQKPSRDICQRGTSLTIQCQVDSQVTMMFWYRQQPGQSLTLIATANQGSEATYESGFVIDKFPISRPNLTFSTLTVSNMSPEDSSIYLCSTTGASGNTIYFGEGSWLTVV.

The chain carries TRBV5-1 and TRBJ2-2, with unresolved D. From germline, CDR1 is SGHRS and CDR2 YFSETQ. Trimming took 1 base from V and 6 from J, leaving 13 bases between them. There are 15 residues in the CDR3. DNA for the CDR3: TGCGCCAGCAGCTTGATTGGGTTTGGTGCCGGGGAGCTGTTTTTT. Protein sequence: CASSLIGFGAGELFF.

The CDR3: CASSPPGQGRNTEAFF. The DNA of the CDR3 is TGTGCCAGCTCACCCCCGGGTCAGGGAAGAAATACTGAAGCTTTCTTT. This chain links TRBV18 with TRBJ1-1, with D perhaps TRBD1 (5 bases). The germline V gene encodes CDR1 KGHSH and CDR2 LQKENI. V was cut by 3 bases and J by 5 bases, with 19 bases left in between. The CDR3 runs to 16 residues.

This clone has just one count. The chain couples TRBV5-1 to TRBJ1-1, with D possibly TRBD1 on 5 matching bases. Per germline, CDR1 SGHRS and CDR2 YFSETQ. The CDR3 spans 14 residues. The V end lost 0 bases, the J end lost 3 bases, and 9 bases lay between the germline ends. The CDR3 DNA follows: TGCGCCAGCAGCTTGGGGTTGGGGGACACTGAAGCTTTCTTT. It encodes CASSLGLGDTEAFF.

The CDR3 spells CASSLDRINSPLHF. In nucleotides, the CDR3 is TGTGCCAGCAGCTTGGACAGGATCAATTCACCCCTCCACTTT. This chain uses TRBV5-4 with TRBJ1-6; tentative D call: TRBD1 (5 bases). This CDR3 is 14 amino acids long. V was clipped by 0 bases and J by 7 bases, with 8 bases between them. CDR1 and CDR2 (germline): SGHNT, YYREEE (reference sequence).

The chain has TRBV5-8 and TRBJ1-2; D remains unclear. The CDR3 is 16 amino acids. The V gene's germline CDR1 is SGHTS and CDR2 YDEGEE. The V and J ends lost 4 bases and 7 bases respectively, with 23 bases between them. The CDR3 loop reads CASSRRTAVWGGGYTF. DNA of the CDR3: TGTGCCAGCAGCCGGAGGACTGCTGTCTGGGGAGGTGGCTACACCTTC.

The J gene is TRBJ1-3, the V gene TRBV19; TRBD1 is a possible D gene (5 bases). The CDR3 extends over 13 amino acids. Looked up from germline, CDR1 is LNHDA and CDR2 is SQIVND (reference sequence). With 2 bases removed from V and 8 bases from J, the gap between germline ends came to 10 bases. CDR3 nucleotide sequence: TGTGCCAGTAGTATACAGAAAGGGGACACCATATATTTT. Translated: CASSIQKGDTIYF.

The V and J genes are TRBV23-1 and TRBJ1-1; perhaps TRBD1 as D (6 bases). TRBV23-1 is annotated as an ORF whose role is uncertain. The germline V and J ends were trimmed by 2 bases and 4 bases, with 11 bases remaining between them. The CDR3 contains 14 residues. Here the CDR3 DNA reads TGCGCCAGCAGTCAAGCCAGGGGACCCACTGAAGCTTTCTTT. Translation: CASSQARGPTEAFF.

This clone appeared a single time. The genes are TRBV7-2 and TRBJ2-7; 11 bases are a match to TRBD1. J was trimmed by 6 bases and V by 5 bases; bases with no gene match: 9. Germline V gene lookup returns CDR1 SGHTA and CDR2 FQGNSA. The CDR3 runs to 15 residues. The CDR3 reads CASSTRDRGTGEQYF. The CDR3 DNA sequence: TGTGCCAGCAGCACAAGGGACAGGGGGACGGGCGAGCAGTACTTC.

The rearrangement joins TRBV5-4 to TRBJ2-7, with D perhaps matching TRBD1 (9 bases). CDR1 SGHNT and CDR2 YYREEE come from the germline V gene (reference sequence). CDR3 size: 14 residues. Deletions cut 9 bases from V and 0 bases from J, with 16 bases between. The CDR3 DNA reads TGTGCCACCGGGGGGGGACAGGGCTCCTACGAGCAGTACTTC. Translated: CATGGGQGSYEQYF.

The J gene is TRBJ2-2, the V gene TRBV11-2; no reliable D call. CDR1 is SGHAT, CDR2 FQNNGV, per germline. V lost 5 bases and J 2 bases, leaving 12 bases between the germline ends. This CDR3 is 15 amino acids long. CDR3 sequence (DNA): TGTGCCAGCAGCCCCTGGCTATCCAACACCGGGGAGCTGTTTTTT. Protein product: CASSPWLSNTGELFF.

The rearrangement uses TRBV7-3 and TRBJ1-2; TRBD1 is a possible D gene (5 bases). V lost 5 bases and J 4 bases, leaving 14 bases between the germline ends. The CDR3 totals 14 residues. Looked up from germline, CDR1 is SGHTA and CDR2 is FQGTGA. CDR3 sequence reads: CASSTGTGAYGYTF. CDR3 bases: TGTGCCAGCAGCACCGGGACCGGAGCCTATGGCTACACCTTC.

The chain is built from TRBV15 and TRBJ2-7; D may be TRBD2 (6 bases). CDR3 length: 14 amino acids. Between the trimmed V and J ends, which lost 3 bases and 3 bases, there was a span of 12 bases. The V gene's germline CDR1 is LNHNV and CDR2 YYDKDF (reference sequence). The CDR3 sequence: CATSRPGVGYEQYF. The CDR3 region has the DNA TGTGCCACCAGCAGGCCGGGGGTGGGCTACGAGCAGTACTTC.

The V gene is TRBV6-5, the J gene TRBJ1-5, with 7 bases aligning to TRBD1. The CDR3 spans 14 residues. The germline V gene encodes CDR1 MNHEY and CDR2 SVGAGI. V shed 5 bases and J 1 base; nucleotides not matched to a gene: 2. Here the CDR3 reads CASSAGGSNQPQHF. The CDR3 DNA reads TGTGCCAGCAGTGCAGGGGGGAGCAATCAGCCCCAGCATTTT.

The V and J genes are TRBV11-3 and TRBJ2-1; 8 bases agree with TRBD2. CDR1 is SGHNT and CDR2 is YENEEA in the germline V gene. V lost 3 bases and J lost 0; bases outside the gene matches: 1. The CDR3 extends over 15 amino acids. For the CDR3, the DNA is TGTGCCAGCAGCTTTCTAGCGGGCTCCTACAATGAGCAGTTCTTC. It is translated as CASSFLAGSYNEQFF.

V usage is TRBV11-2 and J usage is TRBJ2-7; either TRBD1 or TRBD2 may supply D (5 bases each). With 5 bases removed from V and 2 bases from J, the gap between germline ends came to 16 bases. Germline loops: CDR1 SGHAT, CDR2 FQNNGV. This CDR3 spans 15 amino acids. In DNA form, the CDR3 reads TGTGCCAGCAGCCCTGTGTCGGGGCTGACCTACGAGCAGTACTTC. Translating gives CASSPVSGLTYEQYF.

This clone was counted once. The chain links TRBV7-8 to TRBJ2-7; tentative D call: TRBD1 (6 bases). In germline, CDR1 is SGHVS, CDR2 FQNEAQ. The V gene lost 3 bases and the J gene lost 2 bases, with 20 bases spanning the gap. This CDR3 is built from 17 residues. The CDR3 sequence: CASSFHLDSVVTYEQYF. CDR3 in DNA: TGTGCCAGCAGCTTTCATTTGGACAGTGTAGTAACCTACGAGCAGTACTTC.

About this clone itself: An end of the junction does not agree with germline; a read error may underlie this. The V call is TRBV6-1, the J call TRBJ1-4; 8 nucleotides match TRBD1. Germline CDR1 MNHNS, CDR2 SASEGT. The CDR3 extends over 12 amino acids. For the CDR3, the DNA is TGTGCCAGCAGTGAGGTGGGACAGGCACCCACTTGG. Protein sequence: CASSEVGQAPTW.

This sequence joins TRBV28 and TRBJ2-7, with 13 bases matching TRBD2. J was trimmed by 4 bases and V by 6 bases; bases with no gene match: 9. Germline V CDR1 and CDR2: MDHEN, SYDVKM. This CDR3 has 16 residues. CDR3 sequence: CASSAPGLAGRYEQYF. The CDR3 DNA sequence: TGTGCCAGCAGCGCACCGGGACTAGCGGGGCGTTACGAGCAGTACTTC.